This TCR beta chain was retrieved from a study of cytomegalovirus exposure and HLA in healthy donors. Primers for the PCR totalled 60 Vbeta and 13 Jbeta. Profiling relied on immunoSEQ multiplex PCR, and the TCRdb table lists in-frame clones only, not all of them. The sample lists 150,000 to 200,000 clones, about 86% occurring once. The CDR3 is 12 amino acids. Trimming shortened V by 2 bases and J by 5 bases, and 8 bases separated the two germline ends. Germline lookup yields CDR1 SQVTM and CDR2 ANQGSEA. Donors showed nominal health when sampled, although they likely had unrecorded immune exposures. The TCR was taken from a woman aged 18-30 years in good health and CMV-seropositive. V usage is TRBV29-1 and J usage is TRBJ2-3; tentative D call: TRBD1 (6 bases). The sample consisted of PBMCs. This chain's CDR3 is CSVEPQGDTQYF. CDR3 coding DNA: TGCAGCGTTGAACCACAGGGAGATACGCAGTATTTT.